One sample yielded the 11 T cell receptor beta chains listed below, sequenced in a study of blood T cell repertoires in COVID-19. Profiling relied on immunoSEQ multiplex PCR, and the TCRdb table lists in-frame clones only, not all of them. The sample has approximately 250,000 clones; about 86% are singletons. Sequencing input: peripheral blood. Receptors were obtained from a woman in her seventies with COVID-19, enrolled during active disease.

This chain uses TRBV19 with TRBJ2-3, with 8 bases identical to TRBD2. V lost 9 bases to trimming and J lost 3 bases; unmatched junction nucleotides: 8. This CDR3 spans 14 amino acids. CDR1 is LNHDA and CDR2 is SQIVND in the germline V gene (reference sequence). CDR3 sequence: CASTDRGGTDTQYF. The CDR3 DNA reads TGTGCCAGCACCGACCGGGGGGGGACAGATACGCAGTATTTT.

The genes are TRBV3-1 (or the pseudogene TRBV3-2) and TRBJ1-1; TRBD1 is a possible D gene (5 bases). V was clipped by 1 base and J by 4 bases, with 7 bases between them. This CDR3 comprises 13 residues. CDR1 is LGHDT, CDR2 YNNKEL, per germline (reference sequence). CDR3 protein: CASSQGGGTEAFF. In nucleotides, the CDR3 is TGTGCCAGCAGCCAAGGGGGGGGCACTGAAGCTTTCTTT.

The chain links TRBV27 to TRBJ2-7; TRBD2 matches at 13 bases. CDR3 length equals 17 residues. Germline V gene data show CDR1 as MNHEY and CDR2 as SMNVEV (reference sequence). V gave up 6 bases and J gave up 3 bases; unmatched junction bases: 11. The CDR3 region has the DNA TGTGCCAGCAGGGAGTTTACTAGCGGGGGGGCAAACTACGAGCAGTACTTC. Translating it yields CASREFTSGGANYEQYF.

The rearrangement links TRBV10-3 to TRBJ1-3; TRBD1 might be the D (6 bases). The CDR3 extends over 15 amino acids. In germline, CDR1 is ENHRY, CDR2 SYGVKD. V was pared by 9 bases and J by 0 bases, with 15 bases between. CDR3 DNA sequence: TGTGCCATGGGGGACAACCGTTACTCTGGAAACACCATATATTTT. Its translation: CAMGDNRYSGNTIYF.

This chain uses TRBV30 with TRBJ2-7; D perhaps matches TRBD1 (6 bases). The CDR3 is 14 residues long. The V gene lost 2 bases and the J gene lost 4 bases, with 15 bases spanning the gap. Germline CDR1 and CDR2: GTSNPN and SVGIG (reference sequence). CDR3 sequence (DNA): TGTGCCTGGAGTCAGACAGGTGTGAGTTACGAGCAGTACTTC. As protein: CAWSQTGVSYEQYF.

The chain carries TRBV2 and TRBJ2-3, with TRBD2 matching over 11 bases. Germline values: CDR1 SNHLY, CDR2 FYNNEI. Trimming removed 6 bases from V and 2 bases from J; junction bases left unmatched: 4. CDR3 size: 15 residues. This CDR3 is CASRIAGGPTDTQYF. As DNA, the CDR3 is TGTGCCAGCAGGATAGCGGGGGGGCCCACAGATACGCAGTATTTT. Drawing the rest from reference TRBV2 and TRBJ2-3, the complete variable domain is EPEVTQTPSHQVTQMGQEVILRCVPISNHLYFYWYRQILGQKVEFLVSFYNNEISEKSEIFDDQFSVERPDGSNFTLKIRSTKLEDSAMYFCASRIAGGPTDTQYFGPGTRLTVL.

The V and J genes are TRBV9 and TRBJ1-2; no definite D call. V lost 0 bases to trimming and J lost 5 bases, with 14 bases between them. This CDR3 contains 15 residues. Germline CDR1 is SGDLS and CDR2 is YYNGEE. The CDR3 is CASSVDQRVGYGYTF. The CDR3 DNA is TGTGCCAGCAGCGTAGATCAGAGGGTTGGGTATGGCTACACCTTC. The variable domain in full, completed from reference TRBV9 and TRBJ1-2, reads DSGVTQTPKHLITATGQRVTLRCSPRSGDLSVYWYQQSLDQGLQFLIQYYNGEERAKGNILERFSAQQFPDLHSELNLSSLELGDSALYFCASSVDQRVGYGYTFGSGTRLTVV.

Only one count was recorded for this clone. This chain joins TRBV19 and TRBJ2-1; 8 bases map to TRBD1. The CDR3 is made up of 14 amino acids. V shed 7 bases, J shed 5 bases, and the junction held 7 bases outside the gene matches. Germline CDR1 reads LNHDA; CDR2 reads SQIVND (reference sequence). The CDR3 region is CASNRDRLDNEQFF. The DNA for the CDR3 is TGTGCCAGTAATAGGGACAGGTTGGACAATGAGCAGTTCTTC.

The CDR3 spells CSVAPGGGYGYTF. DNA for the CDR3: TGCAGCGTTGCCCCGGGGGGGGGCTATGGCTACACCTTC. The chain joins TRBV29-1 to TRBJ1-2; tentative D call: TRBD1 (5 bases). Trimming shortened V by 4 bases and J by 4 bases, and 13 bases separated the two germline ends. CDR3 length: 13 amino acids. CDR1 and CDR2 from the germline V gene are SQVTM and ANQGSEA.

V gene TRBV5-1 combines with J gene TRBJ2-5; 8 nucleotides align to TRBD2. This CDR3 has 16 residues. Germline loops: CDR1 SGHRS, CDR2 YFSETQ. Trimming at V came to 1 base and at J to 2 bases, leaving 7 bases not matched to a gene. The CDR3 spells CASSLSSGGTQETQYF. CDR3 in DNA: TGCGCCAGCAGCTTGAGCAGCGGGGGAACTCAAGAGACCCAGTACTTC.

The CDR3 is CASSSGGTGELFF. The CDR3, as DNA: TGTGCCAGCAGTTCAGGGGGCACCGGGGAGCTGTTTTTT. V and J are TRBV27 and TRBJ2-2; 7 bases align to TRBD1. V was clipped by 4 bases and J by 4 bases; unmatched bases: 0. Germline V gene lookup returns CDR1 MNHEY and CDR2 SMNVEV (reference sequence). There are 13 residues in the CDR3.